The present entry profiles one TCR beta chain with its context. What it binds is unknown. This specimen comes from a study of Ad26.COV2.S vaccination and SARS-CoV-2 variants. About the research overall: The trial was COV1001 and the donor's arm was Ad26.COV2.S. Whole-study results and caveats: Using TCR breadth and depth analyses may have led to underestimated total T cell responses.

CDR1 is LGHDT, CDR2 YNNKEL, per germline (reference sequence). There are 14 residues in the CDR3. V was pared by 1 base and J by 2 bases, with 2 bases of the junction left unmatched. Regarding treatment: some 20 received Ad26.COV2.S at low or high dose, single or two shots; a few received placebo; per-sample allocation not given. After the first vaccine or placebo injection, samples were drawn on day 63. Donor was an adult aged 18-55 years in Boston. Expression of Wuhan-strain SARS-CoV-2 spike came from the Ad26 vector that formed the vaccine. Libraries were prepared by immunoSEQ multiplex PCR; TCRdb keeps only in-frame clonotypes and omits some of them. The sample lists fewer than 500,000 clones; approximately 90% were seen once.

This receptor was taken from a person aged 18-65 years who received the Ad26.COV2.S COVID-19 vaccine or a placebo. The sequenced sample was peripheral blood, obtained in a trial of Ad26.COV2.S vaccine versus placebo. The rearrangement links TRBV3-1 (or the pseudogene TRBV3-2) to TRBJ2-7; 7 nucleotides match TRBD1. The CDR3 is CASSQGDRTYEQYF. The CDR3 DNA sequence: TGTGCCAGCAGCCAAGGGGACAGAACCTACGAGCAGTACTTC.